One and the same sample provided the 5 T cell receptor beta chains below, sequenced in a study of T cells in Graves' hyperthyroidism and ophthalmopathy. The CDR3 regions of TCR beta were amplified from RNA transcripts. A first-round RT-PCR of the TCR CDR3 used the HTBI primer set. MiXCR, run by TCRdb on the multiplex PCR reads, gives a single entry per CDR3 protein. The sample holds 300,000 to 500,000 distinct CDR3 sequences, about 14% seen once. The sample comprised blood. The source is a middle-aged man with Graves' ophthalmopathy.

This clonotype has at least ten counts. CDR3 region: CASSWRETQYF. DNA for the CDR3: TGTGCCAGCAGTTGGCGAGAGACCCAGTACTTC. The V and J genes are TRBV6-1 and TRBJ2-5; no firm D call. Trimming removed 5 bases at V and 4 bases at J, with 5 bases between. Germline V gene lookup returns CDR1 MNHNS and CDR2 SASEGT. The CDR3 runs to 11 residues.

The gene calls are TRBV4-1 and TRBJ1-5, with D unresolved. The CDR3 loop spans 17 amino acids. From germline, CDR1 is MGHRA and CDR2 YSYEKL. V dropped 0 bases and J dropped 6 bases, with 18 bases sitting between them. The CDR3 is CASSQDVEVILSQPQHF. In DNA, the CDR3 is TGCGCCAGCAGCCAAGATGTGGAGGTTATTCTAAGTCAGCCCCAGCATTTT.

This clonotype was found many times. The chain uses TRBV5-1 and TRBJ2-3; 7 bases match TRBD2. J gave up 5 bases and V 4 bases, and 10 bases lay outside the gene matches. Germline V gives CDR1 SGHRS, CDR2 YFSETQ. CDR3 length: 15 amino acids. CDR3 sequence: CASSRTGGSRDTQYF. In DNA form, the CDR3 reads TGCGCCAGCAGCCGGACGGGAGGATCGCGAGATACGCAGTATTTT.

The chain has TRBV27 and TRBJ1-3; no definite D call. The CDR3 length is 14 residues. From germline, CDR1 is MNHEY and CDR2 SMNVEV (reference sequence). V was clipped by 2 bases and J by 1 base, with 6 bases between them. Written as DNA, the CDR3 is TGTGCCAGCAGTTTAAGTCGTTCTGGAAACACCATATATTTT. Protein sequence: CASSLSRSGNTIYF.

This clonotype was seen at least ten times. The V gene is TRBV6-1, the J gene TRBJ2-2, with TRBD2 as a possible D gene (7 bases). This CDR3 spans 15 amino acids. Between the trimmed V and J ends, which lost 6 bases and 1 base, there was a span of 12 bases. Germline values: CDR1 MNHNS, CDR2 SASEGT. The CDR3 region is CASSGLGGNTGELFF. The CDR3 DNA reads TGTGCCAGCAGCGGACTAGGGGGGAACACCGGGGAGCTGTTTTTT.